The source of this T cell receptor (beta chain) is a study of blood T cell repertoires in COVID-19. Whole-study context: Samples came from the United States, Italy and Spain, spanning acute and convalescent COVID-19.

The V segment lost 4 bases and the J segment 5 bases; nucleotides outside the gene matches: 6. Germline V lookup: CDR1 SQVTM, CDR2 ANQGSEA. This CDR3 spans 14 amino acids. In the authors' methods: Using reference gene primer amplification, nucleated cell counts were estimated. The protocol was immunoSEQ multiplex PCR, while the TCRdb copy is restricted to in-frame clones and leaves out a portion. That table is the source of V, J and clone size, and D and trimming were worked out from the DNA. The data show about 90,000 clones, with approximately 83% seen just once and 30% to 35% held by the top ten. The sample comprised peripheral blood. This TCR was sampled from a woman older than 75 with active or convalescent COVID-19. The chain combines TRBV29-1 with TRBJ2-1; TRBD1 matches 9 bases. CDR3 in amino acids: CSVVGQGHDNEQFF. CDR3 DNA sequence: TGCAGCGTTGTTGGACAGGGGCATGACAATGAGCAGTTCTTC.